This entry lists 6 T cell receptor beta chains sequenced from one sample in a study of shared clonotypes between healthy human individuals. Profiled with immunoSEQ multiplex PCR; TCRdb holds only in-frame clones, not every one. This sample carries approximately 350,000 clones, 95% to 97% of them seen once, and the ten largest clones take about 0.32%. Sequencing used memory CD8+ T cells sorted from blood. Sample subset: CD45RO+ cells pooled with CCR7-negative TemRA cells. The origin of the receptors is a man aged 25 to 40 in good health.

V is TRBV6-1 and J is TRBJ2-3; D possibly corresponds to TRBD2 (5 bases). This CDR3 has 15 residues. From germline, CDR1 is MNHNS and CDR2 SASEGT. With 2 bases removed from V and 5 bases from J, the gap between germline ends came to 14 bases. CDR3 bases: TGTGCCAGCAGTGAACGTGGGAGCTGGGTAGATACGCAGTATTTT. As protein: CASSERGSWVDTQYF.

This clone was recorded once. This rearrangement joins TRBV5-8 to TRBJ2-2, with TRBD1 identical over 11 bases. Trimming took 8 bases from V and 4 from J; bases not matched to a gene: 7. Germline V gene sequence: CDR1 SGHTS, CDR2 YDEGEE. The CDR3 is made up of 15 amino acids. CDR3 sequence: CARHRTGGSTGELFF. CDR3 DNA: TGTGCCAGGCACAGGACAGGGGGCAGCACCGGGGAGCTGTTTTTT.

This chain connects TRBV6-4 to TRBJ2-7; the match to TRBD2 covers 10 bases. J was trimmed by 2 bases and V by 6 bases; bases with no gene match: 10. The length of the CDR3 is 16 residues. Germline CDR1 MRHNA, CDR2 SNTAGT. This chain's CDR3 is CASSQAAGTSAYEQYF. The CDR3 DNA reads TGTGCCAGCAGCCAAGCCGCCGGGACTAGCGCCTACGAGCAGTACTTC.

The count of this clone is one. The genes are TRBV6-5 and TRBJ2-7; 13 nucleotides match TRBD2. V lost 1 base to trimming and J lost 3 bases; unmatched junction nucleotides: 0. The germline CDR1 and CDR2 sequences are MNHEY and SVGAGI. This CDR3 has 15 residues. CDR3 coding DNA: TGTGCCAGCAGTTACTGGACTAGCGGGAGCTACGAGCAGTACTTC. The encoded protein is CASSYWTSGSYEQYF.

This chain joins TRBV2 and TRBJ1-5; no firm D call. The CDR3 covers 14 residues. Germline loops: CDR1 SNHLY, CDR2 FYNNEI. The ends were cut back, 6 bases at V and 0 bases at J, with 9 bases in the middle. The CDR3: CASRPIDSNQPQHF. CDR3 nucleotides: TGTGCCAGCAGACCGATCGATAGCAATCAGCCCCAGCATTTT.

J is TRBJ2-5 and V is TRBV28; TRBD1 might be the D (6 bases). The CDR3 sequence is 17 residues long. Germline CDR1 MDHEN, CDR2 SYDVKM. Trimming took off 2 bases at V and 1 base at J, with 17 bases between the two ends. CDR3 bases: TGTGCCAGCAGTTTACTGGACACAGGGCCCCTCCAAGAGACCCAGTACTTC. Residues: CASSLLDTGPLQETQYF.